This TCR beta chain is drawn from a study of control samples from healthy donors and cancer patients. Germline CDR1 and CDR2: SGHTA and FQGNSA. The CDR3 runs 13 residues. V was clipped by 2 bases and J by 8 bases, with 12 bases between them. A few counts support this clone. Other DNA sequences in the same sample also yield this CDR3. Clones were read by immunoSEQ multiplex PCR, and TCRdb kept only the in-frame ones, dropping some. The table shows more than 35,000 clones, with about four fifths occurring only once. J is TRBJ1-1 and V is TRBV7-2; a possible D gene is TRBD1 (5 bases). This receptor was taken from a woman aged 60-75 years with lung cancer. Sample: PBMCs. CDR3 bases: TGTGCCAGCAGCTTATTGGGGTGGGGGGAAGCTTTCTTT. The encoded protein is CASSLLGWGEAFF.